The 8 T cell receptor beta chains reported below all come from one sample, sequenced in a study of shared clonotypes between healthy human individuals. The assay was immunoSEQ multiplex PCR, and TCRdb's table has in-frame clones only and misses some. The sample yields 1,500,000 or so clones, around 98.5% seen once. Material: naive CD4+ T cells sorted from blood. Subset described: CD45RA+ positively selected. The source of these receptors is a man aged 30-40 years in good health.

In its sample, this clone was seen once. The chain combines TRBV5-5 with TRBJ2-5; tentative D call: TRBD2 (6 bases). This CDR3 contains 14 residues. The ends were cut back, 2 bases at V and 1 base at J, with 9 bases in the middle. Germline V gene data show CDR1 as SGHKS and CDR2 as YYEKEE (reference sequence). CDR3 sequence reads: CASSFGLIQETQYF. CDR3 nucleotide sequence: TGTGCCAGCAGCTTTGGACTAATCCAAGAGACCCAGTACTTC.

The chain has TRBV6-1 and TRBJ1-5; no clear D. Trimming removed 4 bases at V and 3 bases at J, with 4 bases between. The germline V gene encodes CDR1 MNHNS and CDR2 SASEGT. This CDR3 is 12 amino acids long. The CDR3 is CASSALNQPQHF. CDR3 coding DNA: TGTGCCAGCAGTGCCCTCAATCAGCCCCAGCATTTT.

V usage is TRBV28 and J usage is TRBJ2-5; 9 nucleotides line up with TRBD1. CDR3 length: 14 residues. Germline V lookup: CDR1 MDHEN, CDR2 SYDVKM. V gave up 8 bases and J gave up 7 bases; unmatched junction bases: 11. The CDR3 spells CASRTGASIGTQYF. CDR3 nucleotides: TGTGCCAGCCGGACAGGGGCCTCCATCGGGACCCAGTACTTC.

The chain links TRBV29-1 to TRBJ2-3; D is perhaps TRBD1 (6 bases). Trimming took off 6 bases at V and 0 bases at J, with 13 bases between the two ends. The CDR3 runs to 14 residues. Per germline, CDR1 SQVTM and CDR2 ANQGSEA. The CDR3 is CSVAYRASTDTQYF. CDR3 DNA sequence: TGCAGCGTAGCGTACAGGGCGAGCACAGATACGCAGTATTTT.

The rearrangement links TRBV5-1 to TRBJ2-7; D ambiguous. CDR1 is SGHRS, CDR2 YFSETQ, per germline. The CDR3 has 11 amino acids. V was pared by 5 bases and J by 7 bases, with 10 bases between. The CDR3: CASRAVREQYF. The CDR3 nucleotides read TGCGCCAGCAGGGCCGTAAGGGAGCAGTACTTC.

V usage is TRBV7-2 and J usage is TRBJ1-5; D call uncertain. The ends were cut back, 5 bases at V and 5 bases at J, with 10 bases in the middle. Per the germline V gene, CDR1 is SGHTA and CDR2 is FQGNSA. The CDR3 spans 13 residues. The CDR3 DNA reads as TGTGCCAGCAGCCCCGACATGGATCAGCCCCAGCATTTT. It translates to CASSPDMDQPQHF.

V is TRBV5-5 and J is TRBJ1-1; no firm D call. The CDR3 runs to 16 residues. Looked up from germline, CDR1 is SGHKS and CDR2 is YYEKEE (reference sequence). V lost 4 bases to trimming and J lost 0 bases, with 16 bases between them. The DNA for the CDR3 is TGTGCCAGCAGCGGGAAAGGGATTGCGGTGAACACTGAAGCTTTCTTT. This translates into CASSGKGIAVNTEAFF.

The V gene is TRBV28, the J gene TRBJ2-5; D is unclear. V gave up 2 bases and J gave up 2 bases, with 6 bases separating them. Germline V gene lookup returns CDR1 MDHEN and CDR2 SYDVKM. This CDR3 is 13 amino acids long. In DNA form, the CDR3 reads TGTGCCAGCAGTTTAATCGGGCAAGAGACCCAGTACTTC. Translated: CASSLIGQETQYF. Using reference TRBV28 and TRBJ2-5 for the parts outside the CDR3, the full variable domain is DVKVTQSSRYLVKRTGEKVFLECVQDMDHENMFWYRQDPGLGLRLIYFSYDVKMKEKGDIPEGYSVSREKKERFSLILESASTNQTSMYLCASSLIGQETQYFGPGTRLLVL.